This TCR beta chain was documented in a study of T cells in Graves' hyperthyroidism and ophthalmopathy. Amplification of TCR beta CDR3 regions was performed using RNA transcripts as template. A first-round RT-PCR of the TCR CDR3 used the HTBI primer set. TCRdb redid the calling of the multiplex PCR reads with MiXCR, one entry per CDR3 protein. Counted here are 340,000 or so distinct CDR3 sequences, over 15% occurring once; the ten biggest clones make up 49%. The germline gives CDR1 LGHDT, CDR2 YNNKEL (reference sequence). The CDR3 runs 13 residues. Trimming cost V 0 bases and J 6 bases, with 8 bases left between them.

The specimen sequenced was blood. The V call is TRBV3-1, the J call TRBJ1-2; no reliable D call. The origin of this receptor is a woman aged 50 to 65 with Graves' hyperthyroidism. The CDR3 coding sequence is TGTGCCAGCAGCCAAGAGGCAGCCAATGGCTACACCTTC. Translation gives CASSQEAANGYTF.